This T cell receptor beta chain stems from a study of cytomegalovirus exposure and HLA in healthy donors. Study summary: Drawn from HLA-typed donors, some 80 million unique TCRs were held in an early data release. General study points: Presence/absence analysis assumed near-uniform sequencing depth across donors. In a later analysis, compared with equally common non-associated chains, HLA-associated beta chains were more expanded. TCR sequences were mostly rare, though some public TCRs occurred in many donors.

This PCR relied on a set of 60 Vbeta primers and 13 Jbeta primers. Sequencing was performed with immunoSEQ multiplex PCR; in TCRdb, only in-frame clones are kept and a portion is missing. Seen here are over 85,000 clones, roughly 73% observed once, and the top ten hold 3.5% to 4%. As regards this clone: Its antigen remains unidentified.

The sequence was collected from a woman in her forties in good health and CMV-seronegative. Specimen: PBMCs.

The CDR3 DNA follows: TGTGCCAGCAGTTACTCGGGGGCGTACGAAAACTATGGCTACACCTTC. Translating it yields CASSYSGAYENYGYTF. This chain links TRBV6-5 with TRBJ1-2; D possibly corresponds to TRBD1 (6 bases). The ends were cut back, 0 bases at V and 2 bases at J, with 13 bases in the middle. This CDR3 spans 16 amino acids. The germline V gene has CDR1 MNHEY and CDR2 SVGAGI.